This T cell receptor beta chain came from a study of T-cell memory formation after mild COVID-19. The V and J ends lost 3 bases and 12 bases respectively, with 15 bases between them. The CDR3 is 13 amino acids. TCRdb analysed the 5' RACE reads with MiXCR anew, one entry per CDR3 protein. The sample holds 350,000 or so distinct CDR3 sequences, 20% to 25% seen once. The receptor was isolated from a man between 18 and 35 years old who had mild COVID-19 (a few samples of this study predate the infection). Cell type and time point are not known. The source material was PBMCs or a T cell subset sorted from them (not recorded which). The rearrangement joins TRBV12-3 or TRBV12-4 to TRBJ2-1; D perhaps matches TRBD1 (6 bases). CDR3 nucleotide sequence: TGTGCCAGCAGTTTCTTAGGGGGAATCGGGCAGTTCTTC. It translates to CASSFLGGIGQFF.